The present T cell receptor (beta chain) was sequenced within a study of cytomegalovirus exposure and HLA in healthy donors. A multiplex PCR was run with 60 Vbeta primers and 13 Jbeta primers. Clones were sequenced by immunoSEQ multiplex PCR, and TCRdb holds only the in-frame ones, with some missing. This table holds around 150,000 clones, approximately 75% found once. The CDR3 spans 14 residues. V gave up 4 bases and J gave up 4 bases, with 11 bases separating them. CDR1 is SNHLY, CDR2 FYNNEI, per germline. The chain combines TRBV2 with TRBJ1-3; the D gene is possibly TRBD1 (6 bases). The sample taken for sequencing was PBMCs. This receptor was taken from a male donor in good health and CMV-seronegative. The CDR3 coding sequence is TGTGCCAGCAGTGGAGCGGGACAAGGAAACACCATATATTTT. Translation gives CASSGAGQGNTIYF.